Below, 20 T cell receptor beta chains from the same sample are listed, as sequenced in a study of regulatory T cells in long-lasting Graves disease (dated by TCRdb to about 2021). The time point label corresponds to: newly diagnosed GD, antithyroid drugs for less than 3 months. RNA was extracted from PBMCs in TRIzol for both TCR sequencing and RNA sequencing. To prepare the library, multiplex PCR was applied. TCRdb records Illumina HiSeq 4000 as the sequencer. To build TCR beta libraries, CDR3 regions were amplified by Arm-PCR using iRepertoire HTBI primers. TCRdb reanalyzed the raw reads on its own, using fastp at Q25 for trimming and MiXCR for clone calling, and kept in-frame beta chains. Each CDR3 protein gets just one entry, which takes the most common genes and DNA from the rows behind it. In all, the sample holds a few hundred thousand distinct CDR3 sequences, and approximately 15% of those were seen once. Together, the top ten hold around 27% of the sample.

This sample was shared with a second study, whose subject was T cells in Graves' hyperthyroidism and ophthalmopathy.

This sample comprised peripheral blood mononuclear cells (PBMCs), obtained at new diagnosis, from a patient treated with antithyroid drugs. The receptors come from a man aged 40-49 years with Graves disease. Donor details come from another sample of the same person, matched by shared clones.

This clonotype was observed many times. V and J are TRBV19 and TRBJ2-5; D might be TRBD2 (6 bases). Trimming took 5 bases from V and 8 from J, leaving 18 bases between them. CDR3 length: 14 residues. CDR1 is LNHDA, CDR2 SQIVND, per germline (reference sequence). The CDR3 nucleotides are TGTGCCAGTAGTTTCTCCCGGGACGCGGGAACCCAGTACTTC. Its translation is CASSFSRDAGTQYF.

The rearrangement uses TRBV2 and TRBJ1-1; D uncertain. Germline loops: CDR1 SNHLY, CDR2 FYNNEI. The CDR3 is 13 amino acids. V was cut by 6 bases and J by 3 bases, with 11 bases left in between. The CDR3 coding sequence is TGTGCCAGCAGAAGTGACGGATACACTGAAGCTTTCTTT. This encodes CASRSDGYTEAFF.

The V and J genes are TRBV7-9 and TRBJ2-1, with 10 bases that match TRBD2. This CDR3 spans 14 amino acids. With 1 base clipped from V and 7 bases from J, the junction kept 1 base outside the gene matches. The V gene's germline CDR1 is SEHNR and CDR2 FQNEAQ (reference sequence). The DNA of the CDR3 is TGTGCCAGCAGCTTAGGGGGACTAGCGAATGAGCAGTTCTTC. Translating gives CASSLGGLANEQFF.

This clonotype occurred many times. This chain joins TRBV6-2 or TRBV6-3 and TRBJ1-5; D perhaps matches TRBD1 (5 bases). This CDR3 contains 13 residues. Germline lookup yields CDR1 MNHEY and CDR2 SVGEGT. Trimming removed 6 bases at V and 8 bases at J, with 14 bases between. Written as DNA, the CDR3 is TGTGCCAGCAGGGGAGACAGAATCAAGCCCCAGCATTTT. Encoded protein: CASRGDRIKPQHF.

This clonotype has ten or more counts. This chain uses TRBV20-1 with TRBJ1-5, with unresolved D. V lost 4 bases and J lost 0, with 10 bases in between. Germline loops: CDR1 DFQATT, CDR2 SNEGSKA (reference sequence). The CDR3 spans 14 residues. The CDR3 reads CSATLPNSNQPQHF. CDR3 bases: TGCAGTGCTACTTTGCCCAATAGCAATCAGCCCCAGCATTTT.

This clonotype appeared many times. The V gene is TRBV6-5, the J gene TRBJ2-7, with D unresolved. The CDR3 runs 12 residues. Germline V gives CDR1 MNHEY, CDR2 SVGAGI. Trimming shortened V by 2 bases and J by 4 bases, and 6 bases separated the two germline ends. The CDR3 DNA is TGTGCCAGCAGTTACCAGCTGTACGAGCAGTACTTC. It encodes CASSYQLYEQYF.

This clonotype was counted many times. This chain connects TRBV2 to TRBJ1-5; maybe TRBD1 (5 bases). Germline assignment: CDR1 SNHLY and CDR2 FYNNEI. V was trimmed by 4 bases and J by 5 bases, leaving 12 bases between them. The CDR3 sequence is 14 residues long. CDR3 DNA sequence: TGTGCCAGCAGTGGGGGCAATCGGGATCAGCCCCAGCATTTT. Its protein is CASSGGNRDQPQHF.

The V gene is TRBV5-1, the J gene TRBJ1-6; tentative D call: TRBD1 (5 bases). V shed 1 base and J shed 11 bases, with 16 bases lying between them. Germline loops: CDR1 SGHRS, CDR2 YFSETQ. This CDR3 contains 15 residues. The CDR3 loop is CASSLSAGTDPPLHF. CDR3 coding DNA: TGCGCCAGCAGCTTGTCGGCGGGGACCGATCCACCCCTCCACTTT.

The V call is TRBV28, the J call TRBJ2-3; D is perhaps TRBD1 or TRBD2 (6 bases each). Germline V gene sequence: CDR1 MDHEN, CDR2 SYDVKM. V was clipped by 3 bases and J by 1 base, with 14 bases between them. This CDR3 comprises 16 residues. CDR3: CASSLIRGQRTDTQYF. The CDR3, as DNA: TGTGCCAGCAGTTTGATCCGGGGGCAACGCACAGATACGCAGTATTTT.

This clonotype was counted at least ten times. CDR3 amino acids: CAWSRRAYSYEQYF. The CDR3 DNA reads TGTGCCTGGTCTAGAAGGGCATACTCCTACGAGCAGTACTTC. This chain connects TRBV30 to TRBJ2-7, with D uncertain. V was pared by 5 bases and J by 0 bases, with 14 bases between. CDR3 length equals 14 residues. The V gene's germline CDR1 is GTSNPN and CDR2 SVGIG (reference sequence).

The chain joins TRBV11-2 to TRBJ2-5; D is possibly TRBD2 (6 bases). Per germline, CDR1 SGHAT and CDR2 FQNNGV. The CDR3 extends over 15 amino acids. V was shortened by 3 bases and J by 5 bases, with 16 bases between the two germline ends. The CDR3 DNA sequence: TGTGCCAGCAGCTTCCGACGAGTGGGGGGTGAGACCCAGTACTTC. It codes for CASSFRRVGGETQYF.

At least ten counts were recorded for this clonotype. The V and J genes are TRBV28 and TRBJ1-4, with D tentatively TRBD1 (5 bases). Germline CDR1 and CDR2: MDHEN and SYDVKM. CDR3 size: 17 residues. V was cut by 5 bases and J by 5 bases, with 21 bases left in between. Here the CDR3 DNA reads TGTGCCAGCAGTCCAACTGGGAGGGGCCGGATCAATGAAAAACTGTTTTTT. Its translation: CASSPTGRGRINEKLFF.

This clonotype was found many times. The CDR3 here is CAWSGQAQQFF. CDR3 in DNA: TGTGCCTGGAGTGGACAGGCTCAGCAGTTCTTC. The rearrangement links TRBV30 to TRBJ2-1; D is perhaps TRBD1 (6 bases). The CDR3 totals 11 residues. The V end was cut by 1 base, the J end by 11 bases, with 9 bases between. The germline CDR1 and CDR2 sequences are GTSNPN and SVGIG (reference sequence).

The J gene is TRBJ1-2, the V gene TRBV6-1; D gene ambiguous. Germline values: CDR1 MNHNS, CDR2 SASEGT. Trimming took off 6 bases at V and 2 bases at J, with 10 bases between the two ends. The CDR3 covers 13 residues. Here the CDR3 DNA reads TGTGCCAGCAGCCAGACGCAGAACTATGGCTACACCTTC. Translated, it gives CASSQTQNYGYTF.

This clonotype was recorded at least ten times. The gene calls are TRBV28 and TRBJ2-5; either TRBD1 or TRBD2 may fit D (5 bases each). The ends were cut back, 4 bases at V and 4 bases at J, with 19 bases in the middle. The CDR3 length is 16 residues. Germline CDR1 reads MDHEN; CDR2 reads SYDVKM. As DNA, the CDR3 is TGTGCCAGCAGTTCTTGGGGACGTCGGGCGTTAGAGACCCAGTACTTC. This translates into CASSSWGRRALETQYF.

This sequence joins TRBV12-3 or TRBV12-4 and TRBJ1-3; D is perhaps TRBD1 (6 bases). V was clipped by 6 bases and J by 1 base, with 16 bases between them. The CDR3 loop spans 16 amino acids. The CDR3 region is CASRYRETVSGNTIYF. CDR3 nucleotide sequence: TGTGCCAGCAGATACAGGGAAACGGTTTCTGGAAACACCATATATTTT.

Concerning this clonotype: This may arise from a read error, as a much more abundant clone is one base away. The chain carries TRBV5-6 and TRBJ1-1; 10 bases map to TRBD1. V shed 3 bases, J shed 4 bases, and the junction held 0 bases outside the gene matches. The CDR3 has 13 residues. CDR1 is SGHDT, CDR2 YYEEEE, per germline. Here the CDR3 reads CASSWTGGTEAFF. The CDR3 DNA is TGTGCCAGCAGCTGGACAGGGGGCACTGAAGCTTTCTTT.

In this sample, this clonotype turned up many times. CDR3 amino acids: CAISVDGVYGEQFF. The CDR3 nucleotides are TGTGCCATCAGTGTTGACGGGGTGTATGGAGAGCAGTTCTTC. The V call is TRBV10-3, the J call TRBJ2-1; possible D gene TRBD2, 5 bases. The CDR3 contains 14 residues. Trimming removed 4 bases from V and 10 bases from J, with 17 bases in between. Germline loops: CDR1 ENHRY, CDR2 SYGVKD.

Ten or more counts support this clonotype. This chain connects TRBV6-1 to TRBJ1-5; TRBD1 agrees at 10 bases. Per germline, CDR1 MNHNS and CDR2 SASEGT. This CDR3 region has 13 residues. The junction had 4 bases not matched to a gene; V was cut back by 8 bases and J by 6 bases. The CDR3 sequence is CASDDRGLQPQHF. DNA of the CDR3: TGTGCCAGCGACGACAGGGGGCTTCAGCCCCAGCATTTT.

With respect to this clonotype: Since a much larger clone is just one base distant, this may be a read error. The chain has TRBV18 and TRBJ1-2; D remains unclear. The CDR3 is made up of 15 amino acids. Germline CDR1 reads KGHSH; CDR2 reads LQKENI. CDR3 in amino acids: CASSHRGIESYGYIF. The CDR3 region has the DNA TGTGCCAGCTCACACCGAGGGATTGAGAGCTATGGCTACATCTTC.